This TCR beta chain derives from a study of cytomegalovirus exposure and HLA in healthy donors. Study-level results: Roughly uniform sequencing depth across donors was assumed, possibly incorrectly. Association of a missense DCLRE1C variant with TCR beta V- and J-gene trimming was reported in a later analysis. TCR beta chains numbering 164 were designated cytomegalovirus-associated.

With respect to this clone: Its cognate antigen is unknown.

PCR primers comprised 60 Vbeta and 13 Jbeta primers. Assay: immunoSEQ multiplex PCR; the TCRdb copy retains only in-frame clones and omits some. The table includes about 110,000 clones, over 12% detected once. CDR3 length: 14 residues. With 0 bases clipped from V and 7 bases from J, the junction kept 4 bases outside the gene matches. The germline CDR1 and CDR2 sequences are SGHRS and YFSETQ. In nominal health when sampled, donors likely had unrecorded immune exposures nonetheless. The sequence was obtained from a female donor in good health and CMV-seronegative. The chain joins TRBV5-1 to TRBJ1-5; TRBD1 aligns across 7 bases. Sequencing was done on a sample of PBMCs. The CDR3 loop reads CASSLETGAQPQHF. As DNA, the CDR3 is TGCGCCAGCAGCTTGGAAACAGGGGCACAGCCCCAGCATTTT.